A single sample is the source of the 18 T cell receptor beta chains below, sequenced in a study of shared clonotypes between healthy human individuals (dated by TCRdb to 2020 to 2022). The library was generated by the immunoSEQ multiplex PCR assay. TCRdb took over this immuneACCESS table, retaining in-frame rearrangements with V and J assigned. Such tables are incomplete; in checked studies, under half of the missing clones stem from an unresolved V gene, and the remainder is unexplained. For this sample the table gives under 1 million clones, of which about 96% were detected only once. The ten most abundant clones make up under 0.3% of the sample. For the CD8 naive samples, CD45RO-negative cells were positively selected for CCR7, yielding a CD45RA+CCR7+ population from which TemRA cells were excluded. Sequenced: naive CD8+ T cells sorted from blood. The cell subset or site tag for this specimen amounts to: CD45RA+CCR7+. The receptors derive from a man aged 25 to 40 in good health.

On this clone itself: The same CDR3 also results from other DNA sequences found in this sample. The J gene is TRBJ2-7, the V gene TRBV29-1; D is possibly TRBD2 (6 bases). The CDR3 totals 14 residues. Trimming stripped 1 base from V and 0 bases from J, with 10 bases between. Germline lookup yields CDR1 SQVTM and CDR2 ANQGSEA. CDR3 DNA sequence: TGCAGCGTTGAAGTTGCGGGGAGCTCCTACGAGCAGTACTTC. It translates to CSVEVAGSSYEQYF.

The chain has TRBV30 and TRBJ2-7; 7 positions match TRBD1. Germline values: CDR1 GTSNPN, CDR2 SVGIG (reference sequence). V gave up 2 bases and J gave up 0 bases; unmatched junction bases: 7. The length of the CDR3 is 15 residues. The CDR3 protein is CAWSYRGRPSYEQYF. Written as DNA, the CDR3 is TGTGCCTGGAGTTATAGGGGGCGACCCTCCTACGAGCAGTACTTC.

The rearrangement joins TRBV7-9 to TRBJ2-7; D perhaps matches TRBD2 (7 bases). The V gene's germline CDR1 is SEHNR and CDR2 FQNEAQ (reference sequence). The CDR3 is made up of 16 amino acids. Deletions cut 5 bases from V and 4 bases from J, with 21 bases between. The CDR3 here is CASSPPEGGKGYEQYF. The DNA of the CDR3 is TGTGCCAGCAGCCCCCCCGAGGGGGGGAAGGGGTACGAGCAGTACTTC.

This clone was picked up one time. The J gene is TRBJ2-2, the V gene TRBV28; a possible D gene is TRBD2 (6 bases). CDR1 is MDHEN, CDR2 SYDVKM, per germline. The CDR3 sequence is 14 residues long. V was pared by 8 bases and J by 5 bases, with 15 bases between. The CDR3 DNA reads TGTGCCAGCGACGCGGGGAAGAAGACCGGGGAGCTGTTTTTT. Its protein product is CASDAGKKTGELFF.

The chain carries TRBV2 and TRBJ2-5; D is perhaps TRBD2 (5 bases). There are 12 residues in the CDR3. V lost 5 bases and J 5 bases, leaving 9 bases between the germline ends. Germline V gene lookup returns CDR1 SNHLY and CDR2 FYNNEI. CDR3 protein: CASSYLAETQYF. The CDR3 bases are TGTGCCAGCAGTTACTTAGCGGAGACCCAGTACTTC.

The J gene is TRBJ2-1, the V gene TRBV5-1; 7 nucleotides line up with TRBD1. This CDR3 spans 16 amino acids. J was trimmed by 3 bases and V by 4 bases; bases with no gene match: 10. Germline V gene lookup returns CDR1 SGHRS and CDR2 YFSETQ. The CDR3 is CASSPRTGEDYNEQFF. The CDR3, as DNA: TGCGCCAGCAGCCCGAGGACAGGCGAGGACTACAATGAGCAGTTCTTC.

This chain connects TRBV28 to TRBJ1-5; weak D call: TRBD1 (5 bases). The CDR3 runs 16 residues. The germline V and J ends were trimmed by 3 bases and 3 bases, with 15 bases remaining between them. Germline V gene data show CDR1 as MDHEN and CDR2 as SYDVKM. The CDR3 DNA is TGTGCCAGCAGTTTTTTGGCGGGGGACTCCAATCAGCCCCAGCATTTT. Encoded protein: CASSFLAGDSNQPQHF.

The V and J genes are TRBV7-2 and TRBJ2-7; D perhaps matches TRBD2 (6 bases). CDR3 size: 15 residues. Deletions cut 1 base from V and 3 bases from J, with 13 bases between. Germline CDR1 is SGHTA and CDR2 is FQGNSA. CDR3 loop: CASSLVAVRGYEQYF. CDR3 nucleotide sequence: TGTGCCAGCAGCTTAGTAGCGGTACGCGGCTACGAGCAGTACTTC.

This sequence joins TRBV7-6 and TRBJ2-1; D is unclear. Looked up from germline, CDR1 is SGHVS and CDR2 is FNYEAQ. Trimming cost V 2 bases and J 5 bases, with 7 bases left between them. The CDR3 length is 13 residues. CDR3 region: CASSLRTNNEQFF. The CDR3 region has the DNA TGTGCCAGCAGCTTAAGGACGAACAATGAGCAGTTCTTC.

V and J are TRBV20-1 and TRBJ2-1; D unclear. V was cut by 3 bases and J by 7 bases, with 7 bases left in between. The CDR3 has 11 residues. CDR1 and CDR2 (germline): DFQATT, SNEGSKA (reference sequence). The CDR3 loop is CSASGANEQFF. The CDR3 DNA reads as TGCAGTGCTAGTGGCGCGAATGAGCAGTTCTTC.

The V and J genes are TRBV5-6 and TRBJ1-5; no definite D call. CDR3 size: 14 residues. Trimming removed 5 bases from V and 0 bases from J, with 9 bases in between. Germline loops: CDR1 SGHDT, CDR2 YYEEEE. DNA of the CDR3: TGTGCCAGCAGGCTGAGTGGTAGCAATCAGCCCCAGCATTTT. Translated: CASRLSGSNQPQHF.

CDR3 in DNA: TGTGCCAGCAGCTTCACTTCACCCTATAGCAATCAGCCCCAGCATTTT. This encodes CASSFTSPYSNQPQHF. V and J are TRBV7-8 and TRBJ1-5; D remains unclear. The CDR3 consists of 16 residues. Trimming shortened V by 3 bases and J by 0 bases, and 12 bases separated the two germline ends. Germline CDR1 and CDR2: SGHVS and FQNEAQ.

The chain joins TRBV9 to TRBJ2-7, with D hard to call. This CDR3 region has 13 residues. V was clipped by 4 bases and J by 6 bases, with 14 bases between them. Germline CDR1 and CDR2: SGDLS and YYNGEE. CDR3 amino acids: CASSSRSYAEQYF. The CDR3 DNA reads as TGTGCCAGCAGCTCCCGTTCATATGCCGAGCAGTACTTC.

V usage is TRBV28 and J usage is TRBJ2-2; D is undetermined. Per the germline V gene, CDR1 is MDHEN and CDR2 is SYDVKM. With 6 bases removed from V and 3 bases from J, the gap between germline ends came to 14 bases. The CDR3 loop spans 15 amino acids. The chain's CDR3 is CASSPGNWDTGELFF. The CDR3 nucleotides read TGTGCCAGCAGCCCTGGGAACTGGGACACCGGGGAGCTGTTTTTT.

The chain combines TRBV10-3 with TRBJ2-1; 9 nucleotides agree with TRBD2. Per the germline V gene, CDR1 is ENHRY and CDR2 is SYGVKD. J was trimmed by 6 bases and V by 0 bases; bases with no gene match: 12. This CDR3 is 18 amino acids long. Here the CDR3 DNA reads TGTGCCATCAGTGAGTCGTCTGTGGCGGCGGGAGGGCTCAATGAGCAGTTCTTC. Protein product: CAISESSVAAGGLNEQFF.

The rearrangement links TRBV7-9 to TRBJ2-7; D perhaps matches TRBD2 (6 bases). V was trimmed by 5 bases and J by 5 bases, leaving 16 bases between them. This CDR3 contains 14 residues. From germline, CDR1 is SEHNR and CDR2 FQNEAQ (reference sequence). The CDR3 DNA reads TGTGCCAGCAGCGCGGCGGGGCTGGGGGACGAGCAGTACTTC. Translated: CASSAAGLGDEQYF.

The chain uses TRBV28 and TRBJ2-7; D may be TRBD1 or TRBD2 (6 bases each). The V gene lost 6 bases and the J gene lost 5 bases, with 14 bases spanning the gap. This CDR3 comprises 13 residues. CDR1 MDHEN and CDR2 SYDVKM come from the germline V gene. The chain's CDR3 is CASSLIGGDEQYF. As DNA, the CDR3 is TGTGCCAGCAGCCTTATCGGGGGCGACGAGCAGTACTTC.

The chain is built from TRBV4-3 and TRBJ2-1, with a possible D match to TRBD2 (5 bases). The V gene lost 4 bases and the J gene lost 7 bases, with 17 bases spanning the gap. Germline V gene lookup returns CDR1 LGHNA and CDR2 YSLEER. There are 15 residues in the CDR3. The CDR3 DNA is TGCGCCAGCAGCCGAGGGTTGGGAGCCACTAATGAGCAGTTCTTC. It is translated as CASSRGLGATNEQFF.